Listed below are T cell receptor beta chains from one sample, sequenced in a study of CD8+ T cells in alopecia areata. Sequencing used immunoSEQ multiplex PCR; TCRdb keeps in-frame clones, though not all of them. The table lists 130,000 to 150,000 clones, 87% of them singletons. The sequencing here drew on CD8+ T cells sorted from blood, taken at week 0. These receptors all come from a human donor with alopecia areata. The CDR3 runs from the conserved cysteine through the conserved F or W. D genes are given only for firm matches. Some rows have no size entry. The others give once, few or many, or a class for an expanded clone.

TRBV11-2	TRBJ2-7	-	-	CASSFRTDISYEQYF	TGTGCCAGCAGCTTCCGGACAGATATTTCCTACGAGCAGTACTTC
TRBV13	TRBJ1-5	-	-	CASSEGSNQPQHF	TGTGCCAGCAGCGAAGGAAGCAATCAGCCCCAGCATTTT
TRBV9	TRBJ1-1	-	-	CASSGSRGDNTEAFF	TGTGCCAGCAGCGGTAGTAGAGGGGACAACACTGAAGCTTTCTTT
TRBV19	TRBJ2-1	-	TRBD1	CASMGQTRNEQFF	TGTGCCAGTATGGGACAGACAAGAAATGAGCAGTTCTTC
TRBV29-1	TRBJ1-3	-	-	CSVSSASGNTIYF	TGCAGCGTCTCCTCGGCCTCTGGAAACACCATATATTTT
TRBV11-2	TRBJ2-7	-	-	CASSLVLQGGSYEQYF	TGTGCCAGCAGCTTAGTTCTGCAGGGCGGATCCTACGAGCAGTACTTC
TRBV5-1	TRBJ2-3	-	-	CASTLSTQDTQYF	TGCGCCAGCACCCTCTCCACACAAGATACGCAGTATTTT
TRBV27	TRBJ2-3	-	TRBD1	CASRDRSFSTDTQYF	TGTGCCAGCAGGGACAGGTCTTTTAGCACAGATACGCAGTATTTT
TRBV7-9	TRBJ2-7	-	TRBD2	CASSRTSGSDEQYF	TGTGCCAGCAGCCGGACTAGCGGGAGTGACGAGCAGTACTTC
TRBV30	TRBJ1-2	-	-	CACPGLSGYTF	TGTGCCTGCCCCGGTTTGTCGGGCTACACCTTC
TRBV29-1	TRBJ2-2	-	-	CSVDGLNTGELFF	TGCAGCGTTGACGGTCTAAACACCGGGGAGCTGTTTTTT
TRBV7-9	TRBJ2-4	-	-	CASSFDSEGSIQYF	TGTGCCAGCAGCTTTGATTCGGAGGGTAGCATTCAGTACTTC
TRBV19	TRBJ2-2	-	-	CASSIVGNTGELFF	TGTGCCAGTAGTATAGTAGGGAACACCGGGGAGCTGTTTTTT
TRBV13	TRBJ2-2	-	-	CASSLTGELFF	TGTGCCAGCAGCCTCACCGGGGAGCTGTTTTTT
TRBV5-5	TRBJ1-5	-	TRBD1	CASSSGQDNQPQHF	TGTGCCAGCAGCTCCGGACAGGACAATCAGCCCCAGCATTTT
TRBV11-2	TRBJ2-5	-	TRBD2	CASSSPNGGQETQYF	TGTGCCAGCAGCTCCCCTAACGGGGGGCAAGAGACCCAGTACTTC
TRBV29-1	TRBJ2-1	-	-	CSVEPRGPYNEQFF	TGCAGCGTTGAACCCCGGGGACCTTACAATGAGCAGTTCTTC
TRBV29-1	TRBJ2-3	-	TRBD1	CSATDRGDTQYF	TGCAGCGCTACGGACAGGGGGGATACGCAGTATTTT
TRBV7-8	TRBJ2-7	-	-	CASSSSTPRSPYEQYF	TGTGCCAGCAGCTCTTCCACTCCGAGAAGTCCCTACGAGCAGTACTTC
TRBV19	TRBJ1-1	few	-	CASGVSGWTEAFF	TGTGCCAGTGGCGTATCAGGTTGGACTGAAGCTTTCTTT
TRBV5-6	TRBJ2-3	-	TRBD2	CASSTGLAVDTQYF	TGTGCCAGCAGCACGGGACTAGCGGTCGATACGCAGTATTTT
TRBV29-1	TRBJ2-7	-	TRBD2	CSVSPSGSTYEQYF	TGCAGCGTTTCCCCTAGCGGGAGTACCTACGAGCAGTACTTC
TRBV13	TRBJ1-2	-	-	CASSRGRLYYTF	TGTGCCAGCAGCCGCGGACGGCTTTATTACACCTTC
TRBV12-2	TRBJ2-7	-	-	CASRLVQGFHEQYF	TGTGCAAGTCGCTTAGTACAGGGGTTCCACGAGCAGTACTTC
TRBV5-6	TRBJ2-5	-	-	CASSPDTGETQYF	TGTGCCAGCAGCCCGGACACAGGAGAGACCCAGTACTTC
TRBV9	TRBJ2-5	-	TRBD1	CASSVDQGAQETQYF	TGTGCCAGCAGCGTAGATCAGGGGGCTCAGGAGACCCAGTACTTC
TRBV6-5	TRBJ1-1	-	TRBD1	CASRQGVQTEAFF	TGTGCCAGCAGGCAGGGGGTACAAACTGAAGCTTTCTTT
TRBV29-1	TRBJ1-2	-	-	CSVDEGGYGYTF	TGCAGCGTTGATGAGGGGGGTTATGGCTACACCTTC
TRBV11-2	TRBJ2-1	-	TRBD2	CASSGGGSGRGYNEQFF	TGTGCCAGCAGCGGAGGGGGGAGCGGGAGAGGATACAATGAGCAGTTCTTC
TRBV5-1	TRBJ2-2	-	TRBD1	CASSLAAGGQAAGELFF	TGCGCCAGCAGCTTGGCAGCCGGGGGACAGGCCGCCGGGGAGCTGTTTTTT
TRBV19	TRBJ1-1	once	-	CASSIEGRAAGAFF	TGTGCCAGTAGTATAGAGGGGAGAGCGGCAGGAGCTTTCTTT
TRBV5-8	TRBJ2-3	-	-	CASSRRTAPDTQYF	TGTGCCAGCAGCCGTCGGACAGCACCAGATACGCAGTATTTT
TRBV6-4	TRBJ1-1	-	-	CASSEVVGTEAFF	TGTGCCAGCAGTGAGGTGGTTGGCACTGAAGCTTTCTTT
TRBV7-6	TRBJ2-4	-	TRBD1	CASSTGTESGNIQYF	TGTGCCAGCAGCACCGGGACAGAGAGTGGAAACATTCAGTACTTC
TRBV4-1	TRBJ1-1	-	-	CASSQDPGMYTEAFF	TGCGCCAGCAGCCAAGACCCCGGGATGTACACTGAAGCTTTCTTT
TRBV7-3	TRBJ2-1	-	TRBD1	CASSTQGALNEQFF	TGTGCCAGCAGCACACAGGGGGCGCTCAATGAGCAGTTCTTC
TRBV4-1	TRBJ2-2	-	-	CASSVAQVASGTFELFF	TGCGCCAGCAGCGTAGCTCAAGTAGCGTCCGGCACCTTCGAGCTGTTTTTT
TRBV6-1	TRBJ2-7	-	-	CASSGVPQGGPRYEQYF	TGTGCCAGCAGTGGTGTCCCCCAGGGGGGGCCCCGCTACGAGCAGTACTTC
TRBV11-2	TRBJ2-7	large	TRBD1	CASSIGQGFEQYF	TGTGCCAGCAGCATAGGACAGGGATTCGAGCAGTACTTC
TRBV7-8	TRBJ1-6	-	TRBD1	CASSWGQGDSYNSPLHF	TGTGCCAGCAGCTGGGGACAGGGGGACTCCTATAATTCACCCCTCCACTTT
TRBV29-1	TRBJ2-7	few	-	CSGQGSYEQYF	TGCAGCGGCCAGGGGTCCTACGAGCAGTACTTC
TRBV4-2	TRBJ2-7	few	TRBD2	CASSPQGREGSYEQYF	TGTGCCAGCAGTCCTCAAGGCAGGGAGGGATCCTACGAGCAGTACTTC
TRBV6-6	TRBJ2-7	-	TRBD1	CASGPGQGADEQYF	TGTGCCAGCGGCCCGGGACAGGGGGCGGATGAGCAGTACTTC
TRBV7-8	TRBJ2-5	-	-	CASSLGARNHQETQYF	TGTGCCAGCAGCTTAGGGGCCCGGAACCACCAAGAGACCCAGTACTTC
TRBV27	TRBJ2-1	-	-	CASRGLPRDEQFF	TGTGCCAGCAGAGGGCTGCCTAGGGATGAGCAGTTCTTC
TRBV14	TRBJ1-2	once	-	CASSAGWSYGYTF	TGTGCCAGCAGCGCAGGGTGGAGCTATGGCTACACCTTC
TRBV4-1	TRBJ2-3	-	-	CASSPLGEKVDTQYF	TGCGCCAGCAGCCCGTTGGGGGAAAAGGTAGATACGCAGTATTTT
TRBV27	TRBJ1-5	-	TRBD1	CASRETGPNQPQHF	TGTGCCAGCAGGGAGACAGGGCCAAATCAGCCCCAGCATTTT
TRBV6-6	TRBJ2-7	-	-	CASIDTGDEQYF	TGTGCCAGCATCGACACGGGGGACGAGCAGTACTTC
TRBV5-4	TRBJ2-1	once	TRBD1	CAITDRGSYNEQFF	TGTGCCATCACCGACAGGGGCTCCTACAATGAGCAGTTCTTC
TRBV14	TRBJ2-7	-	TRBD1	CASSQADRGYEQYF	TGTGCCAGCAGCCAAGCGGACAGGGGCTACGAGCAGTACTTC
TRBV6-5	TRBJ2-5	-	TRBD2	CASSSGTSNMKETQYF	TGTGCCAGCAGTTCGGGGACTAGTAACATGAAAGAGACCCAGTACTTC
TRBV27	TRBJ1-1	-	-	CASSFQALPTNTEAFF	TGTGCCAGCAGTTTTCAGGCCCTACCGACGAACACTGAAGCTTTCTTT
TRBV7-9	TRBJ2-3	-	TRBD2	CASSGEGAGGPSNADTQYF	TGTGCCAGCAGCGGGGAAGGGGCGGGAGGGCCTTCTAACGCGGATACGCAGTATTTT
TRBV5-4	TRBJ1-1	-	TRBD1	CASSTGGWTEAFF	TGTGCCAGCTCGACAGGGGGATGGACTGAAGCTTTCTTT